This is a list of T cell receptor beta chains from one sample in a study of OX40 agonist ivuxolimab in advanced cancers. Libraries were prepared by immunoSEQ multiplex PCR; TCRdb keeps only in-frame clonotypes and omits some of them. The sample contains about 68,000 clones, 91% of which appear only once. The sequences come from CD4+ or CD8+ T cells sorted from blood, collected in a trial of the OX40 agonist ivuxolimab. These receptors all come from an adult with an advanced solid tumor such as melanoma, head and neck, liver or kidney cancer. CDR3s include the opening cysteine and the closing phenylalanine or tryptophan. The D gene is left open where the match is weak. Size values are once, few and many counts, or a class for expanded clones, and some rows have none.

TGTGCCAGCAGCTTAGGGATGAACTTGGGGAGAAACAATGAGCAGTTCTTC	CASSLGMNLGRNNEQFF	TRBJ2-1	TRBV11-2	.	.
TGTGCCAGCAGTTCTACGACACATTATAGCAATCAGCCCCAGCATTTT	CASSSTTHYSNQPQHF	TRBJ1-5	TRBV27	.	.
TGTGCCAGCAGCGTAAATACAGGGAGCTCCTACGAGCAGTACTTC	CASSVNTGSSYEQYF	TRBJ2-7	TRBV9	once	.
TGTGCCAGCAGCACCCAATTAGGTGGGGCACAAGAGACCCAGTACTTC	CASSTQLGGAQETQYF	TRBJ2-5	TRBV5-4	.	.
TGTGCCAGCAGCGTAGTTACTAGCGGACACAATGAGCAGTTCTTC	CASSVVTSGHNEQFF	TRBJ2-1	TRBV9	.	TRBD2
TGTGCCAGCAGTGTGCAGAGCTCCTACGAGCAGTACTTC	CASSVQSSYEQYF	TRBJ2-7	TRBV2	.	.
TGCGCCAGCAGCTTGTCTGGGGCCAACGTCCTGACTTTC	CASSLSGANVLTF	TRBJ2-6	TRBV5-1	.	.
TGCGCCAGCAGCTTGGTTAGCGGGAGATCCTACGAGCAGTACTTC	CASSLVSGRSYEQYF	TRBJ2-7	TRBV5-1	.	TRBD2
TGTGCCAGCACCTTGGACAGCTATAGCAATCAGCCCCAGCATTTT	CASTLDSYSNQPQHF	TRBJ1-5	TRBV6-6	.	.
TGTGCCAGTAGTCTGACAGAATTGACCTATGGCTACACCTTC	CASSLTELTYGYTF	TRBJ1-2	TRBV19	.	.
TGTGCCAGCAGACGGGAGGGGGACACCGGGGAGCTGTTTTTT	CASRREGDTGELFF	TRBJ2-2	TRBV6-5	.	TRBD2
TGTGCCAGCAGTGGACTAGCGCGGAATGAGCAGTTCTTC	CASSGLARNEQFF	TRBJ2-1	TRBV27	once	TRBD2
TGTGCCTGGAGTGTAGGGGGTCGGGAAAAACTGTTTTTT	CAWSVGGREKLFF	TRBJ1-4	TRBV30	.	.
TGTGCCAGCTCACCACTCACAGCAAACTATGGCTACACCTTC	CASSPLTANYGYTF	TRBJ1-2	TRBV18	.	.
TGTGCTAGTGGTTTGGTACGGCTAGCGGGAAACAGCACAGATACGCAGTATTTT	CASGLVRLAGNSTDTQYF	TRBJ2-3	TRBV12-5	.	TRBD2
TGTGCCAGTAGTCCACCCCCGGACAAGAACACTGAAGCTTTCTTT	CASSPPPDKNTEAFF	TRBJ1-1	TRBV19	.	.
TGTGCCACCAGCAGAGACGGGGGTCAGGGAGAGACCCAGTACTTC	CATSRDGGQGETQYF	TRBJ2-5	TRBV15	.	.
TGCGCCAGCAGCTTGGAAAGGGACTATGGCTACACCTTC	CASSLERDYGYTF	TRBJ1-2	TRBV5-1	.	.
TGTGCCTGGAGTTGGTTAAGAGGGGGCGAGGGGGGCTACACCTTC	CAWSWLRGGEGGYTF	TRBJ1-2	TRBV30	once	TRBD1
TGCGCCAGCAGCTTGCCCGGGGTGGGCGACCGCACAGATACGCAGTATTTT	CASSLPGVGDRTDTQYF	TRBJ2-3	TRBV5-1	.	.
TGTGCCAGCAGCGTCCAGGGTTTATCCTACAATGAGCAGTTCTTC	CASSVQGLSYNEQFF	TRBJ2-1	TRBV9	.	.
TGCAGCGTTGTAAGGGGGACTAATGAAAAACTGTTTTTT	CSVVRGTNEKLFF	TRBJ1-4	TRBV29-1	.	.
TGTGCCAGCAGTGTGGGGCTAGCGGCTTCCTACGAGCAGTACTTC	CASSVGLAASYEQYF	TRBJ2-7	TRBV6-1	.	TRBD2
TGTGCCAGCAGTTACTCAGACAGTACGATAGAGACCCAGTACTTC	CASSYSDSTIETQYF	TRBJ2-5	TRBV6-5	.	.
TGTGCCAGCAGTGACGGCCCTTTCACAGATACGCAGTATTTT	CASSDGPFTDTQYF	TRBJ2-3	TRBV6-4	once	.
TGTGCCAGCAGCGGCAGGACAGGGGGCCCAGATACGCAGTATTTT	CASSGRTGGPDTQYF	TRBJ2-3	TRBV5-4	.	TRBD1
TGCGCCAGGGGACTAGCGGAATTCTACGAGCAGTACTTC	CARGLAEFYEQYF	TRBJ2-7	TRBV10-1	.	TRBD2
TGCGCCAGCAGCGTGGACAGGGGGCAAGTTGGCTACACCTTC	CASSVDRGQVGYTF	TRBJ1-2	TRBV5-1	.	TRBD1
TGTGCCAGCAGCTTAGCGGGGAGCTATGGCTACACCTTC	CASSLAGSYGYTF	TRBJ1-2	TRBV7-9	.	.
TGTGCCACCAGCAGAGATGGTCGGGGGAGCTCAGATACGCAGTATTTT	CATSRDGRGSSDTQYF	TRBJ2-3	TRBV15	.	.
TGCGCCAGCAGCTTGGGGGTGGACCGAGTCGAGCAGTACTTC	CASSLGVDRVEQYF	TRBJ2-7	TRBV5-1	few	.
TGTGCCAGCAGCTTACTTACAGGGGGGAATACTGAAGCTTTCTTT	CASSLLTGGNTEAFF	TRBJ1-1	TRBV7-9	.	TRBD1
TGCGCCAGCAGTGATCCCGCTAGCGGGACCACAAGCTCCTACAATGAGCAGTTCTTC	CASSDPASGTTSSYNEQFF	TRBJ2-1	TRBV10-1	.	TRBD2
TGCGCCAGCACCGCCGGGGGCGCGGACACTGAAGCTTTCTTT	CASTAGGADTEAFF	TRBJ1-1	TRBV10-2	.	.
TGCAGCGTTGCCTTAGACGACGAGCAGTACTTC	CSVALDDEQYF	TRBJ2-7	TRBV29-1	.	.
TGCAGTGCGCGGAAAGTAGAGACCCAGTACTTC	CSARKVETQYF	TRBJ2-5	TRBV20-1	.	.
TGTGCCAGCAGCTACCCCCGGGCCCAAACTCACGAGCAGTACTTC	CASSYPRAQTHEQYF	TRBJ2-7	TRBV7-9	once	.
TGTGCCAGCAGTCTACAGGGGGCCAGGGAAAAACTGTTTTTT	CASSLQGAREKLFF	TRBJ1-4	TRBV27	.	TRBD1
TGTGCCAGCACCATGACAGGCGAGCAGTACTTC	CASTMTGEQYF	TRBJ2-7	TRBV6-5	.	.
TGTGCCAGCAGACGTGAGGAATCCTACAATGAGCAGTTCTTC	CASRREESYNEQFF	TRBJ2-1	TRBV28	.	.
TGTGCCAGCAGTTCACTAGCGGGGACGGCGGCCCAGTACTTC	CASSSLAGTAAQYF	TRBJ2-5	TRBV28	.	TRBD2
TGCAGCCCATGGGATCAAAAAATGAAGACCCAGTACTTC	CSPWDQKMKTQYF	TRBJ2-5	TRBV29-1	once	.
TGTGCCAGTAGTCCTACAGGCAGGGGCGCCGAGCAGTACTTC	CASSPTGRGAEQYF	TRBJ2-7	TRBV19	.	.
TGTGCCAGCAGTGAGGGGCGGACAGGACAGCATTTT	CASSEGRTGQHF	TRBJ1-5	TRBV6-1	.	TRBD1
TGTGCCAGCAGCTCATTGACAGCGAGATCTGGGGCCAACGTCCTGACTTTC	CASSSLTARSGANVLTF	TRBJ2-6	TRBV7-6	.	.
TGTGCCAGCAGCTTACTCAGGGGGATCTCCTACGAGCAGTACTTC	CASSLLRGISYEQYF	TRBJ2-7	TRBV11-2	.	TRBD1
TGTGCCAGCAGTTCGGGCCGTAATCAGCCCCAGCATTTT	CASSSGRNQPQHF	TRBJ1-5	TRBV7-9	.	.
TGCGCCAGCAGCGAGGGCCTCAATCAGCCCCAGCATTTT	CASSEGLNQPQHF	TRBJ1-5	TRBV5-1	.	.